This T cell receptor (beta chain) was observed in a study of blood T cell repertoires in COVID-19. Study information: From T cells, B-cell-depleted T cells, or PBMCs came the material, which was cDNA or gDNA.

Original processing methods: Counts of nucleated cells, estimated from reference gene primer amplification, were obtained. Method: immunoSEQ multiplex PCR; TCRdb's copy keeps in-frame clones and lacks some. For V, J and clone size, that table is used; D and trimming come from the DNA. The data show 50,000 to 85,000 clones, with roughly nine tenths seen just once and less than 9.5% held by the top ten. V was clipped by 2 bases and J by 4 bases, with 9 bases between them. Looked up from germline, CDR1 is SGHTA and CDR2 is FQGNSA. The CDR3 is 14 residues long. The TCR sequence derives from a human donor in a cohort sampled during active COVID-19. Sequences were obtained from peripheral blood. The chain carries TRBV7-2 and TRBJ1-3; D ambiguous. CDR3 amino acids: CASSLHPRGNTIYF. The CDR3 DNA sequence: TGTGCCAGCAGCTTACATCCTCGGGGAAACACCATATATTTT.